The clone carrying this T cell receptor (beta chain) was counted once. The data originate from a study of blood T cell repertoires in COVID-19. Study details: Sites in the United States, Italy and Spain provided acute and convalescent COVID-19 samples.

The CDR3 runs to 14 residues. CDR1 is MGHDK and CDR2 is SYGVNS in the germline V gene. J was trimmed by 9 bases and V by 10 bases; bases with no gene match: 10. Produced via immunoSEQ multiplex PCR; TCRdb's table is partial and in-frame only. The profile shows roughly 100,000 clones, 90% of them singletons. Seattle's enrolled individuals joined amid active infection and were then monitored longitudinally. The TCR was taken from a man younger than 35 with COVID-19, enrolled during active disease. The chain is built from TRBV25-1 and TRBJ2-1, with 12 positions matching TRBD2. The sequencing input was peripheral blood. The CDR3 DNA reads TGTGCCACCCAGGAGACTAGCGGGAGCATTGAGCAGTTCTTC. Protein: CATQETSGSIEQFF. The full variable domain, its missing parts supplied by reference TRBV25-1 and TRBJ2-1, is EADIYQTPRYLVIGTGKKITLECSQTMGHDKMYWYQQDPGMELHLIHYSYGVNSTEKGDLSSESTVSRIRTEHFPLTLESARPSHTSQYLCATQETSGSIEQFFGPGTRLTVL.